This is a list of T cell receptor beta chains from one sample in a study of yellow fever vaccine responses in identical twins. TCRdb re-called the RT-PCR reads with MiXCR, one entry per CDR3 protein. The table lists tens of thousands of distinct CDR3 sequences, less than 70% of them singletons. This specimen consisted of T cells from blood (PBMCs), unsorted or a sorted subset (not recorded which), obtained before or after yellow fever vaccination (not recorded which). The receptors stem from a young woman who received the yellow fever vaccine. CDR3s include the opening cysteine and the closing phenylalanine or tryptophan. The D gene is left open where the match is weak. Clone size appears in some rows only: once, few, many, or a class for an expanded clone.

j_call clone_size d_call v_call cdr3_aa cdr3_nt
TRBJ1-5 once TRBD1 TRBV18 CASSLQGANQPQHF TGTGCCAGCTCACTACAGGGGGCTAATCAGCCCCAGCATTTT
TRBJ1-6 - - TRBV28 CASSGRNNSPLHF TGTGCCAGCTCGGGACGGAATAATTCACCCCTCCACTTT
TRBJ2-1 - TRBD1 TRBV11-1 CASTGGSEQFF TGTGCCAGTACAGGGGGAAGTGAGCAGTTCTTC
TRBJ1-4 - - TRBV25-1 CASSERDGTNEKLFF TGTGCCAGCAGTGAAAGGGACGGCACTAATGAAAAACTGTTTTTT
TRBJ1-5 - - TRBV27 CASSKGGQPQHF TGTGCCAGCAGTAAGGGGGGTCAGCCCCAGCATTTT
TRBJ2-7 few - TRBV20-1 CSATLGQGAYEQYF TGCAGTGCCACCCTTGGTCAGGGAGCCTACGAGCAGTACTTC
TRBJ2-2 - - TRBV5-4 CASSLAGSITGELFF TGTGCCAGCAGCTTGGCGGGAAGCATCACCGGGGAGCTGTTTTTT
TRBJ2-5 - TRBD2 TRBV7-2 CASSLGLAGRQETQYF TGTGCCAGCAGCTTAGGGCTAGCGGGGAGACAAGAGACCCAGTACTTC
TRBJ2-7 once TRBD2 TRBV5-1 CASSLGGRYDEQYF TGCGCCAGCAGCTTGGGCGGGAGGTACGACGAGCAGTACTTC
TRBJ2-2 few - TRBV29-1 CSVFRDVAGELFF TGCAGCGTTTTCCGCGACGTGGCCGGGGAGCTGTTTTTT
TRBJ2-5 - - TRBV28 CASSRGVEKQETQYF TGTGCCAGCAGTCGTGGTGTGGAGAAACAAGAGACCCAGTACTTC
TRBJ1-1 few - TRBV10-3 CAISDVTVNTEAFF TGTGCCATCAGTGACGTGACGGTGAACACTGAAGCTTTCTTT
TRBJ1-1 - - TRBV19 CASSTGPYTEAFF TGTGCCAGTAGTACCGGGCCTTACACTGAAGCTTTCTTT
TRBJ2-3 - - TRBV11-1 CASSSPQLLVGKTDTQYF TGTGCCAGCAGCTCACCCCAGCTACTGGTGGGAAAAACAGATACGCAGTATTTT
TRBJ2-3 - TRBD2 TRBV7-9 CASSWGTSGTDTQYF TGTGCCAGCAGCTGGGGGACTAGCGGCACAGATACGCAGTATTTT
TRBJ1-4 once - TRBV19 CASTGIGEKLFF TGTGCCAGTACTGGAATAGGGGAAAAACTGTTTTTT
TRBJ1-3 few - TRBV10-3 CAISESRVGASGNTIYF TGTGCCATCAGTGAGTCTCGCGTTGGGGCATCTGGAAACACCATATATTTT
TRBJ2-3 - - TRBV20-1 CSARSRGDTQYF TGCAGTGCAAGGTCGCGGGGAGATACGCAGTATTTT
TRBJ2-5 - - TRBV15 CATSRSDSQETQYF TGTGCCACCAGCAGATCCGACAGTCAAGAGACCCAGTACTTC
TRBJ2-1 few TRBD2 TRBV11-3 CASSLVGLAGRRANEQFF TGTGCCAGCAGCTTAGTCGGGCTAGCGGGCCGCCGGGCCAATGAGCAGTTCTTC
TRBJ1-2 - TRBD1 TRBV2 CASSERDRDNYGYTF TGTGCCAGCAGTGAAAGGGACAGGGATAACTATGGCTACACCTTC
TRBJ2-7 - - TRBV11-1 CASSFGTYYEDYEQYF TGTGCCAGCAGCTTCGGGACTTATTACGAGGACTACGAGCAGTACTTC
TRBJ2-1 once - TRBV29-1 CSVGFNEQFF TGCAGCGTGGGTTTCAATGAGCAGTTCTTC
TRBJ2-3 few - TRBV29-1 CSVDWSGTDTQYF TGCAGCGTTGATTGGTCAGGGACAGATACGCAGTATTTT
TRBJ2-3 - TRBD2 TRBV19 CASSIRLATDTQYF TGTGCCAGTAGTATAAGACTAGCCACAGATACGCAGTATTTT
TRBJ1-5 - - TRBV4-2 CASSQDPGNQPQHF TGTGCCAGCAGCCAAGATCCGGGGAATCAGCCCCAGCATTTT